Below are 11 T cell receptor beta chains sequenced from a single sample in a study of beta chain features in type 1 diabetes. General observations from the study: Type 1 diabetes patients had TCRB CDR3s that were shorter (moderately but significantly so) in all four CD4+ subsets.

Of the isolated RNA, all was reverse transcribed, and so the sequenced material was expressed TCRB transcripts. Produced via immunoSEQ multiplex PCR; TCRdb's table is partial and in-frame only. The sample yields 680,000 or so clones, 13% seen once. No antigen has been assigned to these receptors. The sample consisted of naive CD4+ T cells from blood. The receptors were sampled from a man between 18 and 35 years old with type 1 diabetes.

This rearrangement joins TRBV5-8 to TRBJ1-2; TRBD1 is a possible D gene (6 bases). The CDR3 is 14 residues long. The germline gives CDR1 SGHTS, CDR2 YDEGEE. The V end was cut by 6 bases, the J end by 8 bases, with 20 bases between. Here the CDR3 reads CASISHQGTRGYTF. CDR3 coding DNA: TGTGCCAGCATCTCTCACCAGGGGACCCGGGGCTACACCTTC.

This clone appeared a few times. J is TRBJ1-2 and V is TRBV29-1, with 9 bases matching TRBD1. Germline V gives CDR1 SQVTM, CDR2 ANQGSEA. The CDR3 consists of 14 residues. The ends lost 7 bases at V and 0 bases at J; junction bases unmatched: 6. Here the CDR3 reads CSASGQGTNYGYTF. The CDR3 coding sequence is TGCAGCGCCTCGGGACAGGGAACTAACTATGGCTACACCTTC.

This chain links TRBV5-5 with TRBJ1-4, with 7 bases fitting TRBD1. The CDR3 runs 16 residues. Germline loops: CDR1 SGHKS, CDR2 YYEKEE (reference sequence). The trim removed 1 base at V and 5 bases at J, leaving 8 bases unmatched. The CDR3 sequence: CASSLSQGDTNEKLFF. CDR3 coding DNA: TGTGCCAGCAGCTTGTCTCAGGGGGACACCAATGAAAAACTGTTTTTT.

The chain is built from TRBV28 and TRBJ1-6; D not certain. V lost 6 bases to trimming and J lost 10 bases, with 16 bases between them. The CDR3 runs 14 residues. The germline CDR1 and CDR2 sequences are MDHEN and SYDVKM. This CDR3 reads CASRRSHGVSPLHF. DNA of the CDR3: TGTGCCAGCAGGCGATCCCATGGGGTATCACCCCTCCACTTT.

This chain uses TRBV30 with TRBJ1-2; 10 bases align to TRBD1. Unmatched junction bases numbered 9, after V lost 5 bases and J lost 6 bases. The CDR3 is 14 amino acids. Germline V lookup: CDR1 GTSNPN, CDR2 SVGIG (reference sequence). CDR3 DNA sequence: TGTGCCTGGGGGACCCAGGGGACAGGGGATGGCTACACCTTC. Translated, it gives CAWGTQGTGDGYTF.

V gene TRBV30 combines with J gene TRBJ1-3; D is unclear. The CDR3 is 13 amino acids. In germline, CDR1 is GTSNPN, CDR2 SVGIG (reference sequence). The CDR3 bases are TGTCGCAGGATACGAAGATCTGGAAACACCATATATTTT. Residues: CRRIRRSGNTIYF. The full variable domain, completed using reference TRBV30 and TRBJ1-3, is SQTIHQWPATLVQPVGSPLSLECTVEGTSNPNLYWYRQAAGRGLQLLFYSVGIGQISSEVPQNLSASRPQDRQFILSSKKLLLSDSGFYLCRRIRRSGNTIYFGEGSWLTVV.

This clone turned up a few times. The chain recombines TRBV30 with TRBJ2-5; no clear D gene. Germline-derived CDR1 and CDR2 are GTSNPN and SVGIG (reference sequence). The V and J ends lost 0 bases and 5 bases respectively, with 13 bases between them. The CDR3 consists of 14 residues. This CDR3 is CAWSVGGPSETQYF. The CDR3 DNA sequence: TGTGCCTGGAGTGTCGGTGGGCCCTCGGAGACCCAGTACTTC.

This clone has only a few counts. The chain joins TRBV5-1 to TRBJ2-5; D call uncertain. Deletions cut 6 bases from V and 4 bases from J, with 7 bases between. This CDR3 has 11 amino acids. Germline V gives CDR1 SGHRS, CDR2 YFSETQ. CDR3 coding DNA: TGCGCCAGCAAGATGACAGAGACCCAGTACTTC. This encodes CASKMTETQYF.

This clone turned up a few times. The rearrangement links TRBV29-1 to TRBJ1-2; unclear D gene. The CDR3 sequence is 13 residues long. The germline V gene has CDR1 SQVTM and CDR2 ANQGSEA. Trimming took off 4 bases at V and 2 bases at J, with 11 bases between the two ends. CDR3 bases: TGCAGCGTTGCGGAGGTTAGGAACTATGGCTACACCTTC. It encodes CSVAEVRNYGYTF.

This clone was found a few times. The chain joins TRBV4-1 to TRBJ2-5; 12 bases align to TRBD2. The trim removed 1 base at V and 5 bases at J, leaving 5 bases unmatched. The CDR3 spans 16 residues. Germline CDR1 and CDR2: MGHRA and YSYEKL. CDR3 nucleotides: TGCGCCAGCAGCCAAGTAGGACTAGCGGGGAGTGAGACCCAGTACTTC. Its protein is CASSQVGLAGSETQYF.

V is TRBV30 and J is TRBJ1-6; possible D gene TRBD1, 6 bases. The CDR3 has 15 residues. Trimming removed 3 bases from V and 5 bases from J, with 14 bases in between. CDR1 and CDR2 (germline): GTSNPN, SVGIG (reference sequence). As DNA, the CDR3 is TGTGCCTGGAGCCGGAGGGGGGCCGATAATTCACCCCTCCACTTT. Translated, it gives CAWSRRGADNSPLHF.